This TCR beta chain stems from a study of shared clonotypes between healthy human individuals. Clones were read by immunoSEQ multiplex PCR, and TCRdb kept only the in-frame ones, dropping some. The table has a few million clones, about 93% seen once; the top ten hold about 1.6%. Naive CD8 cells comprised CD45RO-negative, CCR7-positively selected cells, excluding terminally differentiated effector memory CD45RA+ cells. J was trimmed by 2 bases and V by 5 bases; bases with no gene match: 7. Germline lookup yields CDR1 MNHEY and CDR2 SMNVEV (reference sequence). The CDR3 extends over 15 amino acids. This clonotype was obtained from a man between 18 and 29 years old in good health. Some clones in this sample may be carry-over from other donors' samples. V is TRBV27 and J is TRBJ1-2, with TRBD1 identical over 8 bases. What was sequenced was naive CD8+ T cells from PBMCs. CDR3 region: CASSPYRGINYGYTF. The CDR3 coding sequence is TGTGCCAGCAGTCCATACAGGGGGATCAACTATGGCTACACCTTC.